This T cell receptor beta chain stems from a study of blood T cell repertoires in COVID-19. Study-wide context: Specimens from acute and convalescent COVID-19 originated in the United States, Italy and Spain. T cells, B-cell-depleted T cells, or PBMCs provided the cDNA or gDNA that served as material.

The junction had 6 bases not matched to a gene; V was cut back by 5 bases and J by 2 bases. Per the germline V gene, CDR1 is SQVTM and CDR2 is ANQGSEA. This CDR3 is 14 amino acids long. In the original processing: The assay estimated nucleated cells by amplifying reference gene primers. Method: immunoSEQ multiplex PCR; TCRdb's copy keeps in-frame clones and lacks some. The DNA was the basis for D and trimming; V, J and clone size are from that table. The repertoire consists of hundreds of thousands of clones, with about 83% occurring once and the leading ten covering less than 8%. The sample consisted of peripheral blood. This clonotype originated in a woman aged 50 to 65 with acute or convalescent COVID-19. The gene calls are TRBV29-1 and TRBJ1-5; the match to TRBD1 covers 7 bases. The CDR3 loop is CSVTSQGRNQPQHF. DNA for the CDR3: TGCAGCGTTACCTCACAGGGGCGCAATCAGCCCCAGCATTTT.